This T cell receptor beta chain derives from a study of human T cells and chemical hapten exposure. Deletions cut 0 bases from V and 0 bases from J, with 11 bases between. Germline-derived CDR1 and CDR2 are SGHRS and YFSETQ. The CDR3 is 16 residues long. TCRdb called the RACE reads again in MiXCR, with one record for every CDR3 protein. The sample holds 330,000 or so distinct CDR3 sequences, about 6.9% seen once. Time point given: patch test 2, 6 weeks after DPC sensitization. Specified treatment: therapeutic diphenylcyclopropenone sensitization with weekly scalp DPC. Samples of blood were obtained prior to the application of each patch test. Study-level findings and limits: Sensitizing with DPC caused no change in TCRs above 1 in 1000 frequency.

A few counts support this clonotype. Its antigen is unknown. The sample consisted of whole blood, taken in connection with sensitization to the hapten diphenylcyclopropenone (DPC). V and J are TRBV5-1 and TRBJ2-3; D remains ambiguous. The receptor was isolated from a woman younger than 35 with alopecia areata. Some clones in this sample may be carry-over from other donors' samples. CDR3 loop: CASSLGQVPSTDTQYF. CDR3 nucleotides: TGCGCCAGCAGCTTGGGTCAGGTACCTAGCACAGATACGCAGTATTTT.